Included here is one TCR beta chain sequence, with context. Its antigen is not known. This sample was taken from a study of Ad26.COV2.S vaccination and SARS-CoV-2 variants. Study-level findings and limits: The authors reported substantial breadth in spike-specific CD8+ and CD4+ T cell responses after vaccination.

The CDR3 has 15 residues. CDR1 and CDR2 (germline): KGHSH, LQKENI. V dropped 3 bases and J dropped 2; count of bases not matched to a gene: 3. Method: immunoSEQ multiplex PCR; TCRdb's copy keeps in-frame clones and lacks some. The data show tens of thousands of clones, with roughly 84% seen just once and about 15% held by the top ten. The sequence derives from a human donor who had recovered from COVID-19. The material sequenced was peripheral blood, taken after recovery from COVID-19. The V call is TRBV18, the J call TRBJ1-5, with TRBD1 identical over 8 bases. CDR3 DNA sequence: TGTGCCAGCTCACCCGGACAGGGTGGCAATCAGCCCCAGCATTTT. Its protein product is CASSPGQGGNQPQHF.